The sample holds one count of the clone carrying this T cell receptor (beta chain). Its antigen remains unknown. The data were obtained in a study of cytomegalovirus exposure and HLA in healthy donors. Regarding the study as a whole: Productive status was seen about 87% or about 30% of the time for most TCR beta V segments in an earlier analysis.

This CDR3 comprises 15 residues. V lost 3 bases and J lost 7, with 19 bases in between. The germline V gene has CDR1 SGDLS and CDR2 YYNGEE. In the PCR, 60 Vbeta and 13 Jbeta primers were used. The data were produced by immunoSEQ multiplex PCR, yet TCRdb's version contains in-frame clones alone and is incomplete. This repertoire shows around 150,000 clones, around 77% found once; its top ten account for under 2.5%. The V and J genes are TRBV9 and TRBJ2-5; perhaps TRBD2 as D (6 bases). The sequenced sample was PBMCs. The receptor was isolated from a man aged 25 to 40 in good health and CMV-seronegative. The CDR3 loop reads CASSASPGWRGTQYF. The DNA of the CDR3 is TGTGCCAGCAGCGCGTCACCCGGGTGGAGGGGGACCCAGTACTTC.